Each of the 20 T cell receptor beta chains below was sequenced from the same sample in a study of OX40 agonist ivuxolimab in advanced cancers. The method was immunoSEQ multiplex PCR; TCRdb's version includes in-frame clones alone and lacks a portion of them. Here the sample spans 7,000 or so clones, approximately 80% being singletons. The source material was CD4+ or CD8+ T cells sorted from blood, sampled in a trial of the OX40 agonist ivuxolimab. The origin of the receptors is an adult with an advanced solid tumor such as melanoma, head and neck, liver or kidney cancer.

The V gene is TRBV30, the J gene TRBJ2-7; 14 nucleotides match TRBD2. The trim removed 2 bases at V and 5 bases at J, leaving 2 bases unmatched. Germline V gives CDR1 GTSNPN, CDR2 SVGIG (reference sequence). The CDR3 loop spans 14 amino acids. The CDR3, as DNA: TGTGCCTGGAGTCCGACTAGCGGGAGGGACGAGCAGTACTTC. It codes for CAWSPTSGRDEQYF.

The genes are TRBV27 and TRBJ2-5; 10 nucleotides line up with TRBD2. Per germline, CDR1 MNHEY and CDR2 SMNVEV (reference sequence). The CDR3 spans 17 residues. J was trimmed by 3 bases and V by 4 bases; bases with no gene match: 11. CDR3: CASSSNHLAGEEETQYF. CDR3 in DNA: TGTGCCAGCAGTTCGAATCACCTAGCGGGAGAAGAAGAGACCCAGTACTTC.

The chain has TRBV5-4 and TRBJ2-7; 7 bases are a match to TRBD1. The V gene end was trimmed by 3 bases and the J gene end by 2 bases; junction bases not matched to a gene: 11. The V gene's germline CDR1 is SGHNT and CDR2 YYREEE (reference sequence). This CDR3 region has 16 residues. CDR3: CASSSTPRQGPYEQYF. The CDR3 coding sequence is TGTGCCAGCAGCTCAACCCCCAGACAGGGCCCCTACGAGCAGTACTTC.

V gene TRBV5-5 combines with J gene TRBJ2-3; D unclear. Germline CDR1 is SGHKS and CDR2 is YYEKEE (reference sequence). Trimming shortened V by 0 bases and J by 4 bases, and 12 bases separated the two germline ends. The CDR3 sequence is 15 residues long. CDR3 protein: CASSLVDGLADTQYF. DNA of the CDR3: TGTGCCAGCAGCTTGGTCGATGGGCTCGCAGATACGCAGTATTTT.

V and J are TRBV7-2 and TRBJ2-7; 11 bases are shared with TRBD2. The J segment lost 0 bases and the V segment lost 1 base, leaving 5 bases of the junction unmatched. The CDR3 extends over 17 amino acids. Looked up from germline, CDR1 is SGHTA and CDR2 is FQGNSA. The CDR3 loop reads CASSLVGTSGPSYEQYF. CDR3 nucleotide sequence: TGTGCCAGCAGCTTAGTCGGGACTAGCGGACCCTCCTACGAGCAGTACTTC.

The chain recombines TRBV7-6 with TRBJ2-7; D gene unclear. The CDR3 runs 14 residues. CDR1 and CDR2 (germline): SGHVS, FNYEAQ. Trimming stripped 0 bases from V and 1 base from J, with 7 bases between. CDR3 DNA sequence: TGTGCCAGCAGCTTAGCGTCAAGTTCCTACGAGCAGTACTTC. Amino acid sequence: CASSLASSSYEQYF.

The chain has TRBV19 and TRBJ2-1; 7 nucleotides match TRBD2. CDR3 length: 16 residues. Trimming at V came to 2 bases and at J to 4 bases, leaving 8 bases not matched to a gene. Germline V gene sequence: CDR1 LNHDA, CDR2 SQIVND (reference sequence). CDR3 protein: CASSIYMGGRYNEQFF. The CDR3 DNA sequence: TGTGCCAGTAGTATATATATGGGAGGGAGATACAATGAGCAGTTCTTC.

This clone was found a few times. This rearrangement joins TRBV29-1 to TRBJ2-7, with TRBD2 matching 7 bases. Germline V lookup: CDR1 SQVTM, CDR2 ANQGSEA. The CDR3 covers 13 residues. V was clipped by 3 bases and J by 3 bases; unmatched bases: 5. CDR3 bases: TGCAGCGTTGAGGGGGGGGTCCTCTACGAGCAGTACTTC. Translation: CSVEGGVLYEQYF.

The rearrangement uses TRBV27 and TRBJ2-7; 11 bases are shared with TRBD2. Germline V gene sequence: CDR1 MNHEY, CDR2 SMNVEV (reference sequence). The CDR3 covers 15 residues. V lost 6 bases and J lost 6; bases outside the gene matches: 10. CDR3 residues: CASSELAGDSGEQYF. CDR3 nucleotide sequence: TGTGCCAGCAGCGAACTAGCGGGAGATTCGGGCGAGCAGTACTTC.

The V call is TRBV7-9, the J call TRBJ1-2; 9 nucleotides align to TRBD1. Germline V lookup: CDR1 SEHNR, CDR2 FQNEAQ (reference sequence). This CDR3 contains 17 residues. Germline trimming cut 1 base from V and 8 bases from J; bases unmatched to any gene: 14. CDR3 in amino acids: CASSLDGSWTGDNGYTF. DNA of the CDR3: TGTGCCAGCAGCTTAGATGGTAGCTGGACAGGGGATAACGGCTACACCTTC.

This chain uses TRBV29-1 with TRBJ2-7; D perhaps matches TRBD1 (5 bases). CDR3 length equals 12 residues. V gave up 3 bases and J gave up 1 base, with 7 bases separating them. The germline V gene has CDR1 SQVTM and CDR2 ANQGSEA. The CDR3 is CSVEKGSYEQYF. The CDR3 nucleotides are TGCAGCGTTGAGAAGGGGTCCTACGAGCAGTACTTC.

The chain couples TRBV7-3 to TRBJ2-3; D tentatively fits TRBD1 or TRBD2 (5 bases each). With 3 bases removed from V and 2 bases from J, the gap between germline ends came to 18 bases. This CDR3 spans 17 amino acids. The germline gives CDR1 SGHTA, CDR2 FQGTGA. CDR3: CASSFPGAGGLTDTQYF. The CDR3 DNA is TGTGCCAGCAGCTTCCCTGGGGCCGGAGGCCTCACAGATACGCAGTATTTT.

The genes are TRBV7-2 and TRBJ2-1; 11 positions match TRBD1. After removal of 4 bases from V and 4 bases from J, the junction contained 3 bases not matched to a gene. This CDR3 has 15 amino acids. Germline loops: CDR1 SGHTA, CDR2 FQGNSA. The CDR3 bases are TGTGCCAGCAGCTCGGGGACAGGGGGTTACAATGAGCAGTTCTTC. It is translated as CASSSGTGGYNEQFF.

This sequence joins TRBV7-6 and TRBJ2-7; 12 bases map to TRBD2. Germline CDR1 is SGHVS and CDR2 is FNYEAQ. The length of the CDR3 is 16 residues. Trimming at V came to 2 bases and at J to 2 bases, leaving 4 bases not matched to a gene. Here the CDR3 DNA reads TGTGCCAGCAGCTTAAGCACTAGCGGGAGGACCTACGAGCAGTACTTC. Amino acid sequence: CASSLSTSGRTYEQYF.

The chain links TRBV30 to TRBJ1-6, with D tentatively TRBD1 (5 bases). V lost 1 base and J lost 7, with 11 bases in between. Germline values: CDR1 GTSNPN, CDR2 SVGIG (reference sequence). The CDR3 runs to 14 residues. This CDR3 is CAWSEGLFNSPLHF. The CDR3 DNA reads as TGTGCCTGGAGTGAGGGACTGTTCAATTCACCCCTCCACTTT.

V is TRBV5-4 and J is TRBJ2-2; no clear D. CDR3 length: 14 amino acids. Trimming took off 0 bases at V and 6 bases at J, with 9 bases between the two ends. From germline, CDR1 is SGHNT and CDR2 YYREEE (reference sequence). DNA of the CDR3: TGTGCCAGCAGCTTGGTTGCCGGGCCCGGGGAGCTGTTTTTT. Its protein is CASSLVAGPGELFF.

The rearrangement links TRBV9 to TRBJ2-5, with D possibly matching TRBD1 (6 bases). The J call may be incorrect, as the DNA end agrees better with TRBJ2-7. Germline V gene lookup returns CDR1 SGDLS and CDR2 YYNGEE. CDR3 length equals 15 residues. CDR3 amino acids: CASSEGDASTYEQYF. For the CDR3, the DNA is TGTGCCAGCAGCGAGGGGGACGCGAGTACCTACGAGCAGTACTTC.

This clone was seen a handful of times. The rearrangement links TRBV7-8 to TRBJ2-7, with 7 positions matching TRBD1. There are 15 residues in the CDR3. The germline CDR1 and CDR2 sequences are SGHVS and FQNEAQ. V lost 5 bases, J lost 0 bases, and 7 bases stayed unmatched. The CDR3 DNA sequence: TGTGCCAGCAGCCCTCGACAGGGTCCCTCCTACGAGCAGTACTTC. Translated, it gives CASSPRQGPSYEQYF.

The chain combines TRBV10-1 with TRBJ2-3; D unresolved. The germline CDR1 and CDR2 sequences are WNHNN and SYGVQD (reference sequence). The V end lost 4 bases, the J end lost 4 bases, and 6 bases lay between the germline ends. The CDR3 is 12 amino acids. The CDR3 bases are TGCGCCAGCAGTGGTGGGGCAGATACGCAGTATTTT. Its protein product is CASSGGADTQYF.

V and J are TRBV19 and TRBJ1-5; tentatively, D is TRBD1 (6 bases). Germline lookup yields CDR1 LNHDA and CDR2 SQIVND (reference sequence). Between the trimmed V and J ends, which lost 2 bases and 0 bases, there was a span of 14 bases. The CDR3 covers 17 residues. In DNA, the CDR3 is TGTGCCAGTAGTATAATGACAGGTTCATATAGCAATCAGCCCCAGCATTTT. Translating gives CASSIMTGSYSNQPQHF. Full variable domain (outside the CDR3, taken from reference TRBV19 and TRBJ1-5): DGGITQSPKYLFRKEGQNVTLSCEQNLNHDAMYWYRQDPGQGLRLIYYSQIVNDFQKGDIAEGYSVSREKKESFPLTVTSAQKNPTAFYLCASSIMTGSYSNQPQHFGDGTRLSIL.